These T cell receptor beta chains were read from a single sample in a study of shared clonotypes between healthy human individuals. TCRdb's table, derived via immunoSEQ multiplex PCR, lists solely in-frame clones and lacks some. Here the sample spans about 2.4 million clones, roughly 92% being singletons. Sequenced input: naive CD4+ T cells sorted from blood. The receptors were sampled from a man younger than 30 in good health. Both conserved end residues are part of each CDR3.

j_call	v_call	cdr3_aa
TRBJ2-1	TRBV18	CASSAGRESNEQFF
TRBJ2-7	TRBV18	CASSPLPVEGYEQYF
TRBJ2-3	TRBV5-1	CASRATGIATDTQYF
TRBJ2-7	TRBV6-5	CASSPSQAGYEQYF
TRBJ1-5	TRBV30	CAWSAKRLSGQQDQPQHF
TRBJ2-2	TRBV6-6	CASGRGGNTGELFF
TRBJ1-2	TRBV5-6	CASSFPGGDYGYTF
TRBJ1-1	TRBV5-1	CASGTGGITSF
TRBJ1-2	TRBV5-6	CASSPGRGPYGYTF
TRBJ2-5	TRBV29-1	CSVPLGETQYF
TRBJ2-7	TRBV6-1	CASRETGGGEQYF
TRBJ1-2	TRBV10-3	CATQETGQRVGYTF
TRBJ2-3	TRBV2	CASSQTGGADTQYF
TRBJ1-3	TRBV18	CASSPYSEPFSGNTIYF
TRBJ2-7	TRBV5-4	CASSRGGESYEQYF
TRBJ1-6	TRBV4-1	CASSQGPVRGGAWNSPLHF
TRBJ2-7	TRBV28	CASSLAYGSYEQYF
TRBJ1-2	TRBV6-6	CASRTGSGYTF
-	TRBV11-2	CASSLERGGWDSSNEQYF
TRBJ1-2	TRBV18	CASSPPGTGNFYGYTF
TRBJ1-1	TRBV5-6	CASSPQVGRGDTEAFF
TRBJ2-1	TRBV7-9	CASSPSGIRVNEQFF
TRBJ2-2	TRBV23-1	CAFDGANTGELFF
TRBJ1-1	TRBV10-2	CASSGLYPGAFF
TRBJ2-7	TRBV10-3	CAISESGTPTYEQYF
TRBJ2-7	TRBV19	CASSDLRGSEQYF
TRBJ1-1	TRBV28	CASSTYGHHEAFF
TRBJ1-2	TRBV2	CASSELQGQYGYTF
TRBJ2-5	TRBV18	CASSPPTTVQETQYF
TRBJ1-1	TRBV7-3	CASSLNRNTEAFF
TRBJ1-3	TRBV4-1	CASSQAQNQGARTIYF
TRBJ1-1	TRBV2	CASSREMTAEAFF
TRBJ2-1	TRBV6-6	CASSQGALGNNEQFF
TRBJ1-3	TRBV14	CASSQDEAANRGNTIYF
TRBJ1-2	TRBV18	CASSPTGLGGYTF
TRBJ2-7	TRBV6-1	CATWDRYEQYF
TRBJ1-5	TRBV28	CASSLTGVGQPQHF
TRBJ2-3	TRBV13	CASSSGTSGRTDTQYF
TRBJ2-1	TRBV12-5	CASGLGPRGGEQFF
TRBJ1-2	TRBV10-2	CASSEERQGMGGYTF
TRBJ2-3	TRBV7-9	CASSSSGRGTDTQYF
TRBJ1-1	TRBV5-1	CASSLYLNTEAFF
TRBJ1-1	TRBV6-5	CASSAGQVRTEAFF
TRBJ2-2	TRBV5-1	CASMGTGLGTGELFF
TRBJ2-6	TRBV27	CASRDGGSGANVLTF
TRBJ1-2	TRBV28	CASSVLSYGYTF
TRBJ1-5	TRBV14	CASSQDHQPQHF
TRBJ1-3	TRBV30	CAWIAGNTIYF
TRBJ2-1	TRBV11-2	CASSQPSSYNEQFF
TRBJ2-7	TRBV9	CASSINRGPTYEQYF
TRBJ2-7	TRBV6-1	CASSEGQAKFHEQYF